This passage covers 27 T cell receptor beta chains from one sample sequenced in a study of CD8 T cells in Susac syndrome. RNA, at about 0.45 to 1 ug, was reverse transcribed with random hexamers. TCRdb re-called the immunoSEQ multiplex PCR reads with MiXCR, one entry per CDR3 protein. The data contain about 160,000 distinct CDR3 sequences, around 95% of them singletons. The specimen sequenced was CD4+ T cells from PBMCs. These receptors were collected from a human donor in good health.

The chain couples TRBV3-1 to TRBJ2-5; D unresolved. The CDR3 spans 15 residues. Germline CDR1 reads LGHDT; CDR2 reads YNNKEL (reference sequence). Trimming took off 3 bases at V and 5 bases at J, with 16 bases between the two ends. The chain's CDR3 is CASSQDPSRMETQYF. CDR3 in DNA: TGTGCCAGCAGCCAGGACCCCTCCCGGATGGAGACCCAGTACTTC.

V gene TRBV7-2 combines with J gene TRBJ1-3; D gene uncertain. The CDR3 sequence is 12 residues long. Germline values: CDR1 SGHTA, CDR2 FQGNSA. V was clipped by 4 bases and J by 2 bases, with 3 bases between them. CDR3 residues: CASSYPGNTIYF. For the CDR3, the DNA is TGTGCCAGCAGCTACCCTGGAAACACCATATATTTT.

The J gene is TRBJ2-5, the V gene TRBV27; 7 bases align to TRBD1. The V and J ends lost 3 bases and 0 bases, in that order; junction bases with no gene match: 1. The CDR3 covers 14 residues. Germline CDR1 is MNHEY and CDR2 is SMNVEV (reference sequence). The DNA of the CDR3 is TGTGCCAGCAGTTTCACAGGGGACCAAGAGACCCAGTACTTC. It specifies CASSFTGDQETQYF.

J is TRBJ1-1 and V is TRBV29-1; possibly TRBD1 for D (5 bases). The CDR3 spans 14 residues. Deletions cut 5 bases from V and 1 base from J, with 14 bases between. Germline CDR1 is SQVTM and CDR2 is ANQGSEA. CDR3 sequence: CSVISGAGNTEAFF. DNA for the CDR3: TGCAGCGTTATCTCCGGGGCCGGGAACACTGAAGCTTTCTTT.

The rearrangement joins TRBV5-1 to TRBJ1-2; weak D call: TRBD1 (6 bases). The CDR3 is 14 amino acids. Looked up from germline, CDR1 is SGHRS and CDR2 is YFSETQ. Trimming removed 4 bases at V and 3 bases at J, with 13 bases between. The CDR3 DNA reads TGCGCCAGCAGCCCCACAGGGACCTACTATGGCTACACCTTC. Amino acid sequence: CASSPTGTYYGYTF.

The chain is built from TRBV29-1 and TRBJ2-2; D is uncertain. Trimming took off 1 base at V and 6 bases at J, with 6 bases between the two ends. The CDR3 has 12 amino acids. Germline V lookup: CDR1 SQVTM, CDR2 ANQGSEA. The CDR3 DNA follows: TGCAGCGTTGAAGCGCTTGCCGGGGAGCTGTTTTTT. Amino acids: CSVEALAGELFF.

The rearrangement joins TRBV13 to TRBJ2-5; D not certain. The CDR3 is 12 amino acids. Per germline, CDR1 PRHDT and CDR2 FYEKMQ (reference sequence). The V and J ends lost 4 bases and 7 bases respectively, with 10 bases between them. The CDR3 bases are TGTGCCAGCAGCTCCGAACGCGGGACCCAGTACTTC. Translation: CASSSERGTQYF.

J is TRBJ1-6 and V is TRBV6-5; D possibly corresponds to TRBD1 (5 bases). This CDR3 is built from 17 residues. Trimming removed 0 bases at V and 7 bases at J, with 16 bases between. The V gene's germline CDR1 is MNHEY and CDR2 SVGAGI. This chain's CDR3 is CASSYSIRGDRNSPLHF. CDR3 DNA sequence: TGTGCCAGCAGTTACTCTATCAGAGGGGATAGGAATTCACCCCTCCACTTT.

The CDR3 DNA sequence: TGTGCCATCAGTGAGGCGACAGGTATGAACACTGAAGCTTTCTTT. This codes for CAISEATGMNTEAFF. V usage is TRBV10-3 and J usage is TRBJ1-1; possibly TRBD1 for D (6 bases). The CDR3 runs 15 residues. The ends were cut back, 2 bases at V and 0 bases at J, with 10 bases in the middle. CDR1 and CDR2 from the germline V gene are ENHRY and SYGVKD.

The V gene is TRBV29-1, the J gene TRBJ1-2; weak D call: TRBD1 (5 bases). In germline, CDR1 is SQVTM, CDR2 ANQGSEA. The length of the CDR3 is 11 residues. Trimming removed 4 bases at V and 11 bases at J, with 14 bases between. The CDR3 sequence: CSVAREKFYTF. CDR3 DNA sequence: TGCAGCGTTGCCAGGGAGAAGTTTTACACCTTC.

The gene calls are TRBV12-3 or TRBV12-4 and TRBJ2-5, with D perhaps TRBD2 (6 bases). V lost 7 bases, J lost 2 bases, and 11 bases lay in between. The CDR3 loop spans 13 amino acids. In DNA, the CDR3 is TGTGCCAGCATGGCCGGGAGACAAGAGACCCAGTACTTC. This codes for CASMAGRQETQYF.

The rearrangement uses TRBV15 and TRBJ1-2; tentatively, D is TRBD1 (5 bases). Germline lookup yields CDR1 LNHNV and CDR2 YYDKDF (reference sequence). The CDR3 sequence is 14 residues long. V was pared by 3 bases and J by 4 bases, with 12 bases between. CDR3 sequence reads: CATSSGGTAYGYTF. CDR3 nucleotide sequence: TGTGCCACCAGCAGTGGAGGGACCGCCTATGGCTACACCTTC.

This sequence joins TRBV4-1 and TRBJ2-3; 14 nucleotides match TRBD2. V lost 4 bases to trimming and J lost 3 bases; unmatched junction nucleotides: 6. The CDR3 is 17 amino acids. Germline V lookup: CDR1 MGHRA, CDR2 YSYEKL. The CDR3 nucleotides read TGCGCCAGCAGCCTTGGACTAGCGGGGGGAAGGACAGATACGCAGTATTTT. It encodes CASSLGLAGGRTDTQYF.

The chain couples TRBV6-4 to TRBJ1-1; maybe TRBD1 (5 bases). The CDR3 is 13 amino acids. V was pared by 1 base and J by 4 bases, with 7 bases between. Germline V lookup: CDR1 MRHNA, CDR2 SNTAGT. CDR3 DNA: TGTGCCAGCAGTGACTGGGACGGCACTGAAGCTTTCTTT. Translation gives CASSDWDGTEAFF.

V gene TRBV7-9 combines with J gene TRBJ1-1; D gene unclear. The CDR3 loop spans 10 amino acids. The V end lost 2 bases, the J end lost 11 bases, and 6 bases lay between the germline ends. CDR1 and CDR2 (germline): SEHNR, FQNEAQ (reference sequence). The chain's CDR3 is CASSLRTAFF. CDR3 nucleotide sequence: TGTGCCAGCAGCTTACGGACGGCTTTCTTT.

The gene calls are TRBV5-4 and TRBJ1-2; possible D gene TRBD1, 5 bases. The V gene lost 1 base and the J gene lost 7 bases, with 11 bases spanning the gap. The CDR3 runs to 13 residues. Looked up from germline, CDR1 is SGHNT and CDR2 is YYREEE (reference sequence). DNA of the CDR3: TGTGCCAGCAGCTTGTCCGATGGGACTGGCTACACCTTC. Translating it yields CASSLSDGTGYTF.

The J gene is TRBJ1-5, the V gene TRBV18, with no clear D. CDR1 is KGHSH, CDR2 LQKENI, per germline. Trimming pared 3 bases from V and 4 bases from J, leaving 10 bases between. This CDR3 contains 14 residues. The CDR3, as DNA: TGTGCCAGCTCACCGACACCCGAAAATCAGCCCCAGCATTTT. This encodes CASSPTPENQPQHF. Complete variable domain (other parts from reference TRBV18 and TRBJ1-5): NAGVMQNPRHLVRRRGQEARLRCSPMKGHSHVYWYRQLPEEGLKFMVYLQKENIIDESGMPKERFSAEFPKEGPSILRIQQVVRGDSAAYFCASSPTPENQPQHFGDGTRLSIL.

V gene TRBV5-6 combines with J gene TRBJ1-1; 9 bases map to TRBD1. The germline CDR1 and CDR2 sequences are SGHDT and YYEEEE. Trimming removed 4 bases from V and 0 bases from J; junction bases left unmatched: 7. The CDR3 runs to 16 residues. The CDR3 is CASSRSGTGMNTEAFF. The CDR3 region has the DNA TGTGCCAGCAGCCGATCCGGGACAGGGATGAACACTGAAGCTTTCTTT.

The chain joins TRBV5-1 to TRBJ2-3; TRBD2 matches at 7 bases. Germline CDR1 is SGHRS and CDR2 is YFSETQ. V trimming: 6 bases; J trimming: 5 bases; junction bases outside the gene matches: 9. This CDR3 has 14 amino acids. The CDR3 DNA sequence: TGCGCCAGCAAACTAGGGAGGGCCCAAGATACGCAGTATTTT. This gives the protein CASKLGRAQDTQYF. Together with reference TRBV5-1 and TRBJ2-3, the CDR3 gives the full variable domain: KAGVTQTPRYLIKTRGQQVTLSCSPISGHRSVSWYQQTPGQGLQFLFEYFSETQRNKGNFPGRFSGRQFSNSRSEMNVSTLELGDSALYLCASKLGRAQDTQYFGPGTRLTVL.

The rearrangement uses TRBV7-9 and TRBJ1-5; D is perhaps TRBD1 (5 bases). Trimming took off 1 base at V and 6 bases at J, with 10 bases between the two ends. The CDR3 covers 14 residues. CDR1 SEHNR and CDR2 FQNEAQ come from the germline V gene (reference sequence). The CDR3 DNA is TGTGCCAGCAGCTTAGGGACATCTATTCAGCCCCAGCATTTT. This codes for CASSLGTSIQPQHF.

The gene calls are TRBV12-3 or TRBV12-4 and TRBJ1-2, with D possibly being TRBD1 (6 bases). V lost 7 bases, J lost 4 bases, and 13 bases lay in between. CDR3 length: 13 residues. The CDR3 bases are TGTGCCAGCAATCTTCAGGGGAGCTATGGCTACACCTTC. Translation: CASNLQGSYGYTF.

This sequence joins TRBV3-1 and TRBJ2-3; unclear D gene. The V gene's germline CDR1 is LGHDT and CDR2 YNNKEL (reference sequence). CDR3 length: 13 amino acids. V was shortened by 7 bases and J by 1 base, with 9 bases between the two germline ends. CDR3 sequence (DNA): TGTGCCAGCAACCCAAGGGGCACAGATACGCAGTATTTT. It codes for CASNPRGTDTQYF.

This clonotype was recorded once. CDR3 sequence reads: CASSDDLRETQYF. The DNA of the CDR3 is TGTGCCAGCAGTGATGATCTCAGGGAGACCCAGTACTTC. The chain is built from TRBV2 and TRBJ2-5; D call uncertain. Germline lookup yields CDR1 SNHLY and CDR2 FYNNEI. V lost 3 bases and J lost 5, with 10 bases in between. The CDR3 totals 13 residues.

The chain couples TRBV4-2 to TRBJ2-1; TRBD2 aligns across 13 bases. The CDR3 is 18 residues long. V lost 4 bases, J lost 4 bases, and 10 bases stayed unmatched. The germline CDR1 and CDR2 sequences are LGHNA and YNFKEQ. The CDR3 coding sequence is TGTGCCAGCAGCCCCCGACTAGCGGGGGGCTTCACATACAATGAGCAGTTCTTC. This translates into CASSPRLAGGFTYNEQFF.

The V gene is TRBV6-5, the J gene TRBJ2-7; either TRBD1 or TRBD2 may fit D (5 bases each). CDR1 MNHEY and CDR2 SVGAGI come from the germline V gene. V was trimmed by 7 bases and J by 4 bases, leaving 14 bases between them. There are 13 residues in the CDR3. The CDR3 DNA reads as TGTGCCAGCACCACCCAGGGAGAATACGAGCAGTACTTC. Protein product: CASTTQGEYEQYF.

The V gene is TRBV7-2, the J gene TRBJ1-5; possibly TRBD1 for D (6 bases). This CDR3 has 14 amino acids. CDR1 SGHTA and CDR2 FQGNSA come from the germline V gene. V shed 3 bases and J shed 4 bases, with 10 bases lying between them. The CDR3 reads CASSFGGQNQPQHF. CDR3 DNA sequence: TGTGCCAGCAGCTTTGGGGGGCAGAATCAGCCCCAGCATTTT.

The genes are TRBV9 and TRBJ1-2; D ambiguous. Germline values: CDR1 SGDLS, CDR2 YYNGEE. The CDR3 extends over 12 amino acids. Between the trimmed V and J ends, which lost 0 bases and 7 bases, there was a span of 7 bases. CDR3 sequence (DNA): TGTGCCAGCAGCGTAGAAGGTAGTGGCTACACCTTC. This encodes CASSVEGSGYTF.